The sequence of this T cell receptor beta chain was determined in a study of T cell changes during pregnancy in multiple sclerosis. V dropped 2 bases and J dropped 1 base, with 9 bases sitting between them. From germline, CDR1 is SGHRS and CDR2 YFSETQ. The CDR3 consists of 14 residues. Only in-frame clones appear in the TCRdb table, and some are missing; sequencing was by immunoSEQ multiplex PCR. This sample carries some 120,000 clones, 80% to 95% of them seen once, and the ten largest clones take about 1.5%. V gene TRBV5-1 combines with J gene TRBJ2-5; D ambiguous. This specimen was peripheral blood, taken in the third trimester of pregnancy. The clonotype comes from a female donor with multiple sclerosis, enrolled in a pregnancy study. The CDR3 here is CASSFNNIQETQYF. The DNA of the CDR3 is TGCGCCAGCAGCTTTAACAATATCCAAGAGACCCAGTACTTC.